The entry below gives a single T cell receptor beta chain sequence along with its context. Authors' analysis steps: The assay estimated nucleated cells by amplifying reference gene primers. Assay: immunoSEQ multiplex PCR; the TCRdb copy retains only in-frame clones and omits some. D and trimming come from the DNA, and the V and J calls and clone size come from that table. The sample contains about 240,000 clones, about four fifths of which appear only once. The CDR3 runs to 18 residues. Germline assignment: CDR1 LGHDT and CDR2 YNNKEL (reference sequence). V gave up 1 base and J gave up 2 bases, with 20 bases separating them. The data are from a study of blood T cell repertoires in COVID-19. Study at large: Italy, Spain and the United States were the sources of the convalescent and acute COVID-19 samples. From T cells, B-cell-depleted T cells, or PBMCs came the material, which was cDNA or gDNA.

This chain links TRBV3-1 (or the pseudogene TRBV3-2) with TRBJ1-1, with a weak D call TRBD1 (6 bases). Sample: peripheral blood. This clonotype was sampled from a woman of 80 years or more with acute or convalescent COVID-19. The CDR3 loop reads CASSQAGGTRGLNTEAFF. CDR3 bases: TGTGCCAGCAGCCAAGCGGGGGGCACTCGGGGGCTTAACACTGAAGCTTTCTTT.